This TCR beta chain was captured in a study of T cell responses to AZD1222 COVID-19 vaccine. Study-level findings and limits: Spike was spanned by vaccine-associated CD4 TCRs, which were dominant at 160-218 and 743-854. Repertoire sampling occurred only after the peak T cell response. Donors were mostly white British, more females; clonal diversity possibly underestimated. The reported proportion of spike-specific TCRs targeting unmutated variant regions was nearly half.

As to this clone: Its antigen is not known.

The CDR3 spans 16 residues. The J segment lost 7 bases and the V segment lost 2 bases, leaving 7 bases of the junction unmatched. Germline CDR1 reads SGHTA; CDR2 reads FQGTGA. Only in-frame clones appear in the TCRdb table, and some are missing; sequencing was by immunoSEQ multiplex PCR. Of 100,000 to 150,000 clones in the sample, 70% to 90% are singletons; the top ten hold over 8%. This material consisted of peripheral blood, taken on day 0 of AZD1222 vaccination. The chain employs TRBV7-3 and TRBJ2-1; 11 nucleotides align to TRBD2. This sequence was found in an adult in good health. The CDR3: CASSLFISGRANEQFF. As DNA, the CDR3 is TGTGCCAGCAGCTTATTTATTAGCGGGAGGGCGAATGAGCAGTTCTTC.